Listed here is a single TCR beta chain. What it binds is not known. The sample comes from a study of persistence of HIV-infected CD4 T cells. CDR1 and CDR2 from the germline V gene are DFQATT and SNEGSKA (reference sequence). This CDR3 comprises 15 residues. V was pared by 3 bases and J by 1 base, with 14 bases between. Cells were stimulated with overlapping HIV-1 Gag 15-mer peptides. CD40L/CD69 double-negative CD45RO-high memory CD4+ T cells were collected. Before stimulation, PBMCs underwent CD8+ T cell depletion. Sequencing used immunoSEQ version 4 in survey mode. Sequencing used immunoSEQ multiplex PCR; TCRdb keeps in-frame clones, though not all of them. The sample has 25,000 to 40,000 clones; around 82% are singletons.

The chain links TRBV20-1 to TRBJ2-3, with D hard to call. The input for sequencing was CD4+ T cells sorted from PBMCs after approximately 19-hour stimulation, taken from a patient who received antiretroviral therapy. The source of this sequence is an adult woman with HIV who was CMV-seropositive. The DNA for the CDR3 is TGCAGTGCTAGTTCCAAGAAGCGCGGCACAGATACGCAGTATTTT. Translated, it gives CSASSKKRGTDTQYF.